This T cell receptor beta chain was found in a study of cytomegalovirus exposure and HLA in healthy donors. The PCR employed 60 Vbeta primers together with 13 Jbeta primers. Profiling relied on immunoSEQ multiplex PCR, and the TCRdb table lists in-frame clones only, not all of them. Found here are 170,000 or so clones, about four fifths of them singletons; the top ten hold 2.5% to 3.5%. On this clone itself: The antigen remains unidentified.

The CDR3 covers 15 residues. Trimming removed 1 base from V and 4 bases from J; junction bases left unmatched: 3. CDR1 is SGHRS, CDR2 YFSETQ, per germline. Study outcomes and limitations: In vitro, a few CMV-associated chains proved specific for CMV antigens.

The rearrangement uses TRBV5-1 and TRBJ2-1; 9 bases fit TRBD2. What was sequenced was PBMCs. The clonotype was recovered from a male donor in good health and CMV-seronegative. The CDR3 DNA reads as TGCGCCAGCAGCTTGCTAGCGGGGCAATACAATGAGCAGTTCTTC. Translating gives CASSLLAGQYNEQFF.